The T cell receptor (beta chain) described here comes from a study of T cells in localized non-small cell lung cancer. This table comes from immunoSEQ multiplex PCR, and its TCRdb copy is limited to in-frame clones, with some not included. The sample yields about 17,000 clones, 90% seen once. Germline V gives CDR1 MDHEN, CDR2 SYDVKM. The V gene lost 11 bases and the J gene lost 4 bases, with 18 bases spanning the gap. This CDR3 is built from 14 residues. Study-wide results and limits: Uninvolved adjacent lung had higher T cell clonality than tumor and all other tissues. A single tumor region was sequenced, leaving heterogeneity possible. A median approximately 57 of the top 100 tumor clones appeared in adjacent lung. Greater T cell density in blood accompanied longer overall survival.

Comment on this clone: Its specificity is unknown.

The sample was peripheral blood mononuclear cells, taken before any cancer treatment. The rearrangement links TRBV28 to TRBJ1-5; D not resolved. The sequence came from a woman aged 40 to 75 with stage III lung adenocarcinoma. The CDR3 sequence: CASNSGGPNQPQHF. CDR3 sequence (DNA): TGTGCCTCCAACAGTGGAGGACCTAATCAGCCCCAGCATTTT.